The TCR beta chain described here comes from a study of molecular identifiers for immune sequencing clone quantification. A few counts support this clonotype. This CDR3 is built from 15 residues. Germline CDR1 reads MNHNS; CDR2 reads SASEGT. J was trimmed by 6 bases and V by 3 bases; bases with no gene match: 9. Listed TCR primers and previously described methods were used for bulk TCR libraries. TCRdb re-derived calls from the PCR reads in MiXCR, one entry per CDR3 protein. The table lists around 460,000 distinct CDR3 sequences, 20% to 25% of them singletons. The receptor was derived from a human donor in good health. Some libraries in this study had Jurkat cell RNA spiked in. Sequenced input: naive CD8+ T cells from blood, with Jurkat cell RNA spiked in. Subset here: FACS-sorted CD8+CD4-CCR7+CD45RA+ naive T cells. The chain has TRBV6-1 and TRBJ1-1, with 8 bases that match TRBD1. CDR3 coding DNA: TGTGCCAGCAGTGAGAACCCAGGGGGCCAGGCTGAAGCTTTCTTT. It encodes CASSENPGGQAEAFF.